A single sample gave rise to the 32 T cell receptor beta chains below, sequenced in a study of cytomegalovirus exposure and HLA in healthy donors. Researchers ran the PCR with 60 Vbeta and 13 Jbeta primers. Profiled with immunoSEQ multiplex PCR; TCRdb holds only in-frame clones, not every one. Here the sample spans around 150,000 clones, roughly 70% being singletons. The source material was PBMCs. The receptors here all came from a man aged 50 or older in good health and CMV-seropositive.

The chain employs TRBV7-8 and TRBJ2-1, with TRBD2 identical over 8 bases. The V gene end was trimmed by 6 bases and the J gene end by 7 bases; junction bases not matched to a gene: 8. The V gene's germline CDR1 is SGHVS and CDR2 FQNEAQ. The CDR3 covers 14 residues. CDR3 amino acids: CASSYSGVGNEQFF. In nucleotides, the CDR3 is TGTGCCAGCAGTTATAGCGGGGTTGGGAATGAGCAGTTCTTC.

J is TRBJ2-2 and V is TRBV5-6; D remains unclear. The CDR3 sequence is 12 residues long. V was shortened by 5 bases and J by 6 bases, with 8 bases between the two germline ends. Germline V CDR1 and CDR2: SGHDT, YYEEEE. The chain's CDR3 is CASSGEAGELFF. The CDR3 region has the DNA TGTGCCAGCAGTGGAGAGGCCGGGGAGCTGTTTTTT.

This clone was seen a handful of times. This chain joins TRBV7-2 and TRBJ2-3; 11 nucleotides agree with TRBD2. In germline, CDR1 is SGHTA, CDR2 FQGNSA. The CDR3 has 16 amino acids. The V and J ends lost 4 bases and 0 bases, in that order; junction bases with no gene match: 3. CDR3 amino acids: CASSWTSGRSTDTQYF. In DNA, the CDR3 is TGTGCCAGCAGCTGGACTAGCGGGCGTAGCACAGATACGCAGTATTTT.

V and J are TRBV6-5 and TRBJ1-1; no clear D gene. The V end was cut by 8 bases, the J end by 1 base, with 8 bases between. The CDR3 sequence is 12 residues long. Germline-derived CDR1 and CDR2 are MNHEY and SVGAGI. The CDR3 loop is CASLRGNTEAFF. The CDR3 DNA reads TGTGCCAGCCTGCGAGGGAACACTGAAGCTTTCTTT.

The chain links TRBV7-3 to TRBJ2-1, with 15 bases aligning to TRBD2. The V gene's germline CDR1 is SGHTA and CDR2 FQGTGA. V lost 0 bases and J lost 9; bases outside the gene matches: 0. The CDR3 totals 15 residues. CDR3 in amino acids: CASSLTGLAGGEQFF. CDR3 nucleotides: TGTGCCAGCAGCTTAACGGGACTAGCGGGAGGTGAGCAGTTCTTC.

In DNA form, the CDR3 reads TGCAGTGCTAAGGAGGCATTTGGCTACACCTTC. The encoded protein is CSAKEAFGYTF. J is TRBJ1-2 and V is TRBV20-1; unclear D gene. This CDR3 has 11 amino acids. Trimming shortened V by 4 bases and J by 7 bases, and 10 bases separated the two germline ends. Germline CDR1 DFQATT, CDR2 SNEGSKA (reference sequence).

This clone has more than one count but fewer than ten. V usage is TRBV6-1 and J usage is TRBJ1-2, with no clear D. Germline V gene data show CDR1 as MNHNS and CDR2 as SASEGT. Trimming shortened V by 0 bases and J by 4 bases, and 6 bases separated the two germline ends. The CDR3 has 13 amino acids. The CDR3 nucleotides read TGTGCCAGCAGTGAAGCGCTACCCTATGGCTACACCTTC. It translates to CASSEALPYGYTF.

Here the CDR3 reads CASSSQGGGYTF. The CDR3, as DNA: TGTGCCAGCAGCTCCCAGGGGGGTGGCTACACCTTC. The J gene is TRBJ1-2, the V gene TRBV7-9, with 7 bases matching TRBD1. The V gene's germline CDR1 is SEHNR and CDR2 FQNEAQ (reference sequence). The CDR3 sequence is 12 residues long. After removal of 4 bases from V and 7 bases from J, the junction contained 3 bases not matched to a gene.

J is TRBJ2-3 and V is TRBV7-8; TRBD2 matches 10 bases. The CDR3 totals 16 residues. V was clipped by 4 bases and J by 4 bases; unmatched bases: 8. Germline V gene data show CDR1 as SGHVS and CDR2 as FQNEAQ. CDR3 loop: CASSSRAGGRSDTQYF. CDR3 sequence (DNA): TGTGCCAGCAGCTCCCGAGCGGGGGGGCGTTCAGATACGCAGTATTTT.

The V and J genes are TRBV5-1 and TRBJ2-1, with 15 positions matching TRBD2. The germline V gene encodes CDR1 SGHRS and CDR2 YFSETQ. The CDR3 has 15 residues. J gave up 12 bases and V 5 bases, and 9 bases lay outside the gene matches. The CDR3, as DNA: TGCGCCAGCAGAGGACTAGCGGGAGGGCCCCCTGGGCAGTTCTTC. Its protein product is CASRGLAGGPPGQFF.

The chain employs TRBV7-9 and TRBJ1-3; D perhaps matches TRBD1 (6 bases). In germline, CDR1 is SEHNR, CDR2 FQNEAQ (reference sequence). V shed 4 bases and J shed 1 base, with 11 bases lying between them. This CDR3 region has 15 residues. The CDR3 DNA sequence: TGTGCCAGCAGCTCGGAGACAGGTTCTGGAAACACCATATATTTT. Its protein product is CASSSETGSGNTIYF.

This chain joins TRBV15 and TRBJ1-2, with D uncertain. The V gene lost 2 bases and the J gene lost 2 bases, with 3 bases spanning the gap. Germline V gives CDR1 LNHNV, CDR2 YYDKDF (reference sequence). The CDR3 loop spans 12 amino acids. In nucleotides, the CDR3 is TGTGCCACCAGCAGACAAAACTATGGCTACACCTTC. Translation gives CATSRQNYGYTF.

The chain employs TRBV9 and TRBJ2-3, with TRBD2 matching over 7 bases. V lost 2 bases to trimming and J lost 4 bases; unmatched junction nucleotides: 1. CDR1 is SGDLS and CDR2 is YYNGEE in the germline V gene. The CDR3 length is 13 residues. The CDR3 coding sequence is TGTGCCAGCAGCGTCCGGGGGGCAGATACGCAGTATTTT. It codes for CASSVRGADTQYF.

The chain joins TRBV11-2 to TRBJ2-5, with TRBD1 identical over 8 bases. The CDR3 extends over 13 amino acids. CDR1 and CDR2 from the germline V gene are SGHAT and FQNNGV. V gave up 4 bases and J gave up 5 bases; unmatched junction bases: 3. The CDR3 nucleotides read TGTGCCAGCAGCTCGGACAGGGCGGAGACCCAGTACTTC. Translating gives CASSSDRAETQYF.

The chain combines TRBV5-1 with TRBJ2-7; 8 nucleotides line up with TRBD2. The germline V gene encodes CDR1 SGHRS and CDR2 YFSETQ. Trimming cost V 4 bases and J 3 bases; bases outside gene matches: 12. The CDR3 is made up of 16 amino acids. The CDR3 bases are TGCGCCAGCAGCCCAACGGGAGGGCTAGCGGGCTACGAGCAGTACTTC. It codes for CASSPTGGLAGYEQYF.

The CDR3 bases are TGTGCCAGCAGTTTGCTAGCGGGCTCCTACGAGCAGTACTTC. This gives the protein CASSLLAGSYEQYF. V gene TRBV6-5 combines with J gene TRBJ2-7, with 8 bases lining up with TRBD2. CDR1 is MNHEY, CDR2 SVGAGI, per germline. After removal of 4 bases from V and 0 bases from J, the junction contained 2 bases not matched to a gene. This CDR3 is built from 14 residues.

The chain uses TRBV6-5 and TRBJ1-2, with 7 bases aligning to TRBD1. J gave up 4 bases and V 0 bases, and 8 bases lay outside the gene matches. The CDR3 is 16 amino acids. Germline V CDR1 and CDR2: MNHEY, SVGAGI. The CDR3 DNA reads as TGTGCCAGCAGTTACTCAGCGAGGGGGCGCAGCTATGGCTACACCTTC. Translating it yields CASSYSARGRSYGYTF.

This chain connects TRBV5-1 to TRBJ2-1, with TRBD2 matching 9 bases. V was clipped by 5 bases and J by 2 bases; unmatched bases: 8. The germline V gene encodes CDR1 SGHRS and CDR2 YFSETQ. The length of the CDR3 is 16 residues. CDR3 amino acids: CASRPRTSETYNEQFF. The CDR3 DNA reads TGCGCCAGCAGACCCCGGACTAGCGAAACCTACAATGAGCAGTTCTTC.

This clone was seen only once. This sequence joins TRBV28 and TRBJ1-2; possibly TRBD1 for D (6 bases). The CDR3 runs 13 residues. The germline V gene encodes CDR1 MDHEN and CDR2 SYDVKM. V was clipped by 4 bases and J by 7 bases, with 13 bases between them. The CDR3 nucleotides are TGTGCCAGCAGTTCAACAGGGTTTCTTGGCTACACCTTC. Encoded protein: CASSSTGFLGYTF.

The gene calls are TRBV4-2 and TRBJ2-5; maybe TRBD2 (6 bases). The J call may be mistaken, given a closer DNA end match to TRBJ2-7. The CDR3 is made up of 16 amino acids. Germline V gene sequence: CDR1 LGHNA, CDR2 YNFKEQ. The CDR3 spells CASSQEGLDSTYEQYF. As DNA, the CDR3 is TGTGCCAGCAGCCAAGAGGGACTCGACTCCACCTACGAGCAGTACTTC.

This chain links TRBV5-6 with TRBJ1-6; 7 bases fit TRBD1. The germline V gene has CDR1 SGHDT and CDR2 YYEEEE. The CDR3 consists of 14 residues. J was trimmed by 7 bases and V by 4 bases; bases with no gene match: 5. The CDR3 reads CASSPEGANSPLHF. CDR3 DNA: TGTGCCAGCAGCCCGGAGGGGGCAAATTCACCCCTCCACTTT.

The J gene is TRBJ2-5, the V gene TRBV5-6; 7 bases align to TRBD2. CDR1 SGHDT and CDR2 YYEEEE come from the germline V gene. V was clipped by 7 bases and J by 4 bases; unmatched bases: 7. CDR3 size: 13 residues. The CDR3 is CASWGGSAETQYF. The CDR3 DNA sequence: TGTGCCAGCTGGGGGGGGTCGGCAGAGACCCAGTACTTC.

Only a few counts were recorded for this clone. The rearrangement joins TRBV5-1 to TRBJ2-7; a weak D match, TRBD1 (6 bases). The CDR3 spans 13 residues. Trimming cost V 0 bases and J 7 bases, with 11 bases left between them. CDR1 and CDR2 (germline): SGHRS, YFSETQ. This CDR3 reads CASSLGGQGEQYF. In nucleotides, the CDR3 is TGCGCCAGCAGCTTGGGGGGGCAGGGGGAGCAGTACTTC. Using reference TRBV5-1 and TRBJ2-7 for the parts outside the CDR3, the full variable domain is KAGVTQTPRYLIKTRGQQVTLSCSPISGHRSVSWYQQTPGQGLQFLFEYFSETQRNKGNFPGRFSGRQFSNSRSEMNVSTLELGDSALYLCASSLGGQGEQYFGPGTRLTVT.

The V call is TRBV6-1, the J call TRBJ1-3, with no clear D. The CDR3 is made up of 15 amino acids. Germline CDR1 reads MNHNS; CDR2 reads SASEGT. V gave up 7 bases and J gave up 0 bases, with 13 bases separating them. The CDR3 DNA sequence: TGTGCCAGCATCGATAAAGGGAGCTCTGGAAACACCATATATTTT. Protein sequence: CASIDKGSSGNTIYF.

A few counts support this clone. V usage is TRBV7-2 and J usage is TRBJ2-7; perhaps TRBD2 as D (5 bases). V was pared by 1 base and J by 3 bases, with 13 bases between. Per the germline V gene, CDR1 is SGHTA and CDR2 is FQGNSA. This CDR3 is built from 15 residues. CDR3 loop: CASSLGSTGIYEQYF. DNA of the CDR3: TGTGCCAGCAGCTTAGGCTCGACGGGGATCTACGAGCAGTACTTC. The full variable domain, rest sourced from reference TRBV7-2 and TRBJ2-7, is GAGVSQSPSNKVTEKGKDVELRCDPISGHTALYWYRQSLGQGLEFLIYFQGNSAPDKSGLPSDRFSAERTGGSVSTLTIQRTQQEDSAVYLCASSLGSTGIYEQYFGPGTRLTVT.

This rearrangement joins TRBV29-1 to TRBJ2-3, with TRBD1 identical over 8 bases. The germline V gene has CDR1 SQVTM and CDR2 ANQGSEA. V lost 0 bases to trimming and J lost 2 bases; unmatched junction nucleotides: 4. The CDR3 consists of 15 residues. CDR3 DNA sequence: TGCAGCGTTGAAGACAGGGGGCATGACACAGATACGCAGTATTTT. This encodes CSVEDRGHDTDTQYF.

The gene calls are TRBV4-1 and TRBJ2-5; 8 bases fit TRBD1. Germline V gene data show CDR1 as MGHRA and CDR2 as YSYEKL. After removal of 5 bases from V and 1 base from J, the junction contained 6 bases not matched to a gene. The CDR3 has 15 residues. CDR3 sequence: CASSVHGTGQETQYF. DNA for the CDR3: TGCGCCAGCAGCGTACACGGGACAGGCCAAGAGACCCAGTACTTC.

The rearrangement uses TRBV5-1 and TRBJ1-2, with 12 bases that match TRBD1. The germline gives CDR1 SGHRS, CDR2 YFSETQ. This CDR3 has 18 amino acids. After removal of 3 bases from V and 5 bases from J, the junction contained 14 bases not matched to a gene. The CDR3 is CASSWGSRGQGASYGYTF. CDR3 sequence (DNA): TGCGCCAGCAGCTGGGGGTCGAGGGGACAGGGGGCGAGTTATGGCTACACCTTC.

The chain employs TRBV18 and TRBJ1-5; D is unresolved. Germline V gives CDR1 KGHSH, CDR2 LQKENI. The CDR3 is 15 amino acids. Between the trimmed V and J ends, which lost 3 bases and 4 bases, there was a span of 13 bases. CDR3 in amino acids: CASSPLESRNQPQHF. CDR3 DNA sequence: TGTGCCAGCTCACCTTTGGAGAGTCGAAATCAGCCCCAGCATTTT.

The sample holds a few counts of this clone. The chain uses TRBV12-5 and TRBJ1-3; D gene unclear. The CDR3 consists of 15 residues. In germline, CDR1 is LGHNT, CDR2 FRNRAP. V lost 6 bases to trimming and J lost 1 base, with 13 bases between them. This chain's CDR3 is CASGARLGSGNTIYF. The CDR3 nucleotides are TGTGCTAGTGGGGCTAGACTTGGGTCTGGAAACACCATATATTTT.

This rearrangement joins TRBV19 to TRBJ2-7; 7 bases match TRBD1. CDR1 and CDR2 (germline): LNHDA, SQIVND (reference sequence). This CDR3 comprises 15 residues. The V and J ends lost 4 bases and 2 bases, in that order; junction bases with no gene match: 8. The CDR3 is CASSNQQGIPYEQYF. In DNA, the CDR3 is TGTGCCAGTAGTAATCAACAGGGGATACCCTACGAGCAGTACTTC.

J is TRBJ2-2 and V is TRBV7-2, with unresolved D. The CDR3 consists of 14 residues. The germline V gene encodes CDR1 SGHTA and CDR2 FQGNSA. The ends were cut back, 5 bases at V and 4 bases at J, with 11 bases in the middle. CDR3 coding DNA: TGTGCCAGCAGCCTAGAACTGATCACCGGGGAGCTGTTTTTT. Translated, it gives CASSLELITGELFF.